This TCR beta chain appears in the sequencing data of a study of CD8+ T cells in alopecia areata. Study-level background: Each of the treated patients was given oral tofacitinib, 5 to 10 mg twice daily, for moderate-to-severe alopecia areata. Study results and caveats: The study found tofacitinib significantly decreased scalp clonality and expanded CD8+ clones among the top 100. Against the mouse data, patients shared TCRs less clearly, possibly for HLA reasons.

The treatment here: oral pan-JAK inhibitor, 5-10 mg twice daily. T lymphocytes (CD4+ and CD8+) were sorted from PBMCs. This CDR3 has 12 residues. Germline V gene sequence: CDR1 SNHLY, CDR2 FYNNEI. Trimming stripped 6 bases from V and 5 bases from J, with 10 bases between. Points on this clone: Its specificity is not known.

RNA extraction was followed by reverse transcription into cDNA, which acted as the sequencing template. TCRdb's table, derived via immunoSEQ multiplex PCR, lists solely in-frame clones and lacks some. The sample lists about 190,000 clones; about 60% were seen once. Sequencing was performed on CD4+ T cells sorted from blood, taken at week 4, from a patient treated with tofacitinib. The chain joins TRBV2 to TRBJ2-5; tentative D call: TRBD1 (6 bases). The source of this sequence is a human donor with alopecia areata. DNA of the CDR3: TGTGCCAGCAGGACAGGTTCGGAGACCCAGTACTTC. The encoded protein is CASRTGSETQYF.